Included here is one T cell receptor (beta chain) sequence, with context. This entry comes from a study of blood T cell repertoires in COVID-19. Recovery among Cohort 3 donors was established by two negative PCRs, clearance, or symptom resolution. The V gene lost 2 bases and the J gene lost 2 bases, with 7 bases spanning the gap. Germline V gene data show CDR1 as SGHRS and CDR2 as YFSETQ. The CDR3 loop spans 14 amino acids. Assay: immunoSEQ multiplex PCR; the TCRdb copy retains only in-frame clones and omits some. The sample has 300,000 to 450,000 clones, 88% seen once. This receptor was taken from a woman younger than 30 who had recovered from COVID-19. V usage is TRBV5-1 and J usage is TRBJ2-2; unclear D gene. Sequenced material: PBMCs or T cells enriched from blood (not recorded which). The CDR3 is CASSLTYNTGELFF. Here the CDR3 DNA reads TGCGCCAGCAGCTTAACCTATAACACCGGGGAGCTGTTTTTT.